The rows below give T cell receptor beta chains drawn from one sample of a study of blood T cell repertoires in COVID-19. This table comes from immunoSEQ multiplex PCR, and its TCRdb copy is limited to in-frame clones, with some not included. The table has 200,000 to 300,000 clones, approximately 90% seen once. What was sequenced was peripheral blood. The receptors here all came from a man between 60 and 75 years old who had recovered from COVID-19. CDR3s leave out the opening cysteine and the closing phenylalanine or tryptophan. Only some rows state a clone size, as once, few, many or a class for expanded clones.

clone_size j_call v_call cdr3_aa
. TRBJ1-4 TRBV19 ASSPRDRGKLF
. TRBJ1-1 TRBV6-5 ASSYSPRGTEAF
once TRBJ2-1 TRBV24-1 ATSPTGNEQF
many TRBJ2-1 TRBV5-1 ASSSPSGLSYNEQF
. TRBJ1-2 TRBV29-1 SAGTGLYGYT
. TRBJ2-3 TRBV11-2 ASSLNGIGTDTQY
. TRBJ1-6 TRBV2 ASSEILGANSPLH
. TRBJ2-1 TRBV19 ASSLSRTAYNEQF
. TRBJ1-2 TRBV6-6 ASRRLRDRVSYGYT
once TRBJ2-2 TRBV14 ASSHVVANTGELF
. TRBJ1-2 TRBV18 ASSPVTGGKFGYT
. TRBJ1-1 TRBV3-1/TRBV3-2 ASSHTGMNTEAF
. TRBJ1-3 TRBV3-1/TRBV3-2 ASSRYQSPSGNTIY
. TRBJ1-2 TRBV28 ASSLPGEYGYT
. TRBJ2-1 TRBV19 ASSIGGRSYNEQF
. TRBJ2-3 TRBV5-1 ASSGTREDTDTQY
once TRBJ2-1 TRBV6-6 ASGGYDEQF
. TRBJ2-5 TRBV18 ASSLRQGGETQY
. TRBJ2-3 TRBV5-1 ASSLGGGITDTQY
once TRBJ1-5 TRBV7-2 ASSTRQGGQPQH
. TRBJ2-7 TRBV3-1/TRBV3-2 ASSQAGPYEQY
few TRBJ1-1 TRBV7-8 ASSLVLSQGASEAF
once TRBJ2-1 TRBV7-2 ASSWGDLYNEQF
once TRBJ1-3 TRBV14 ASSQVRTYSGNTIY
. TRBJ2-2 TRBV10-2 ASIEGGALNTGELF
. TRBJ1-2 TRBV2 ASSESDRGQSYGYT
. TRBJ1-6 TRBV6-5 ASSYSRDRNSPLH
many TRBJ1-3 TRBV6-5 ASSTTQGSGNTIY
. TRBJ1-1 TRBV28 ASSWVAGRPNTEAF
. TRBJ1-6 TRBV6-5 ASTQNNSPLH
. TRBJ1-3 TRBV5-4 ASSLEGGLSGNTIY